These 16 T cell receptor beta chains originate from one sample sequenced in a study of T-cell memory formation after mild COVID-19. TCRdb fed the 5' RACE reads into MiXCR, producing one record per CDR3 protein. The profile covers 400,000 to 550,000 distinct CDR3 sequences, with 25% appearing a single time and under 15% taken by the ten largest. The sample taken for sequencing was PBMCs or a T cell subset sorted from them (not recorded which). The receptors stem from an adult woman who had mild COVID-19 (a few samples of this study predate the infection). Cell type and time point are not known.

The chain couples TRBV7-9 to TRBJ2-7; D not resolved. The CDR3 has 11 residues. Germline-derived CDR1 and CDR2 are SEHNR and FQNEAQ (reference sequence). The V and J ends lost 5 bases and 6 bases respectively, with 8 bases between them. CDR3 protein: CASSPAVEQYF. The CDR3 region has the DNA TGTGCCAGCAGCCCAGCTGTCGAGCAGTACTTC.

The V gene is TRBV30, the J gene TRBJ2-5; a weak D match, TRBD2 (6 bases). The CDR3 covers 15 residues. V lost 1 base and J 2 bases, leaving 14 bases between the germline ends. Germline values: CDR1 GTSNPN, CDR2 SVGIG (reference sequence). The CDR3 spells CAWSDYTSRQETQYF. In DNA form, the CDR3 reads TGTGCCTGGAGTGACTATACTAGCAGGCAAGAGACCCAGTACTTC.

This clonotype was counted a few times. This sequence joins TRBV14 and TRBJ2-1, with D possibly being TRBD2 (6 bases). Germline assignment: CDR1 SGHDN and CDR2 FVKESK. V was trimmed by 4 bases and J by 3 bases, leaving 10 bases between them. The CDR3 loop spans 14 amino acids. The CDR3 nucleotides are TGTGCCAGCAGCCGGAGGGGTAACTACAATGAGCAGTTCTTC. Translation: CASSRRGNYNEQFF.

The chain has TRBV7-3 and TRBJ2-1; 9 bases fit TRBD2. There are 15 residues in the CDR3. Germline V gene data show CDR1 as SGHTA and CDR2 as FQGTGA. Trimming took 2 bases from V and 10 from J; bases not matched to a gene: 9. CDR3 region: CASSLAGTSMLEQFF. The CDR3 DNA reads TGTGCCAGCAGCTTAGCAGGGACTAGCATGCTGGAGCAGTTCTTC.

This clonotype appeared many times. The chain joins TRBV5-4 to TRBJ2-5; 7 nucleotides agree with TRBD1. V shed 4 bases and J 1 base; nucleotides not matched to a gene: 1. Germline V gives CDR1 SGHNT, CDR2 YYREEE (reference sequence). The CDR3 spans 13 residues. CDR3 protein: CASSRDSQETQYF. The CDR3 coding sequence is TGTGCCAGCAGCCGGGACAGCCAAGAGACCCAGTACTTC.

The rearrangement joins TRBV7-8 to TRBJ2-7; 10 nucleotides line up with TRBD2. The germline V gene encodes CDR1 SGHVS and CDR2 FQNEAQ. J gave up 1 base and V 0 bases, and 3 bases lay outside the gene matches. The CDR3 sequence is 16 residues long. The CDR3 sequence is CASSLAGTSVSYEQYF. The CDR3 DNA reads TGTGCCAGCAGCTTAGCCGGGACTAGCGTTTCCTACGAGCAGTACTTC.

The chain has TRBV3-1 and TRBJ2-7; a weak D match, TRBD2 (5 bases). The CDR3 contains 14 residues. CDR1 and CDR2 (germline): LGHDT, YNNKEL (reference sequence). With 1 base removed from V and 5 bases from J, the gap between germline ends came to 12 bases. CDR3 in amino acids: CASSQVGGQHEQYF. CDR3 sequence (DNA): TGTGCCAGCAGCCAAGTAGGCGGGCAACACGAGCAGTACTTC.

The V call is TRBV10-3, the J call TRBJ2-7; 8 bases are a match to TRBD2. V shed 2 bases, J shed 2 bases, and the junction held 5 bases outside the gene matches. CDR1 is ENHRY, CDR2 SYGVKD, per germline. The CDR3 contains 15 residues. CDR3 sequence reads: CAISETTSGTYEQYF. The DNA for the CDR3 is TGTGCCATCAGTGAGACTACTAGCGGTACCTACGAGCAGTACTTC.

The genes are TRBV30 and TRBJ2-1; 8 positions match TRBD1. The CDR3 runs 15 residues. CDR1 is GTSNPN, CDR2 SVGIG, per germline (reference sequence). V was clipped by 2 bases and J by 1 base; unmatched bases: 4. DNA of the CDR3: TGTGCCTGGAGTTTAAGGACAGGGTCCTACAATGAGCAGTTCTTC. Its translation: CAWSLRTGSYNEQFF.

This clonotype was seen a handful of times. The V call is TRBV12-3 or TRBV12-4, the J call TRBJ1-6, with D possibly being TRBD1 (5 bases). V was pared by 3 bases and J by 8 bases, with 20 bases between. The CDR3 contains 17 residues. CDR3 DNA sequence: TGTGCCAGCAGTTTTAACCGGGGCGCAGGGCGGGATTCACCCCTCCACTTT. It translates to CASSFNRGAGRDSPLHF.

This clonotype was counted a few times. The chain is built from TRBV5-4 and TRBJ2-5, with 8 nucleotides matching TRBD1. Germline V lookup: CDR1 SGHNT, CDR2 YYREEE (reference sequence). The CDR3 has 14 amino acids. The trim removed 3 bases at V and 5 bases at J, leaving 6 bases unmatched. The CDR3 DNA is TGTGCCAGCAGCTCCCTGACAGGGGTGGAGACCCAGTACTTC. This gives the protein CASSSLTGVETQYF.

The chain couples TRBV12-3 or TRBV12-4 to TRBJ1-4; maybe TRBD1 (5 bases). The CDR3 is 15 amino acids. The V gene lost 7 bases and the J gene lost 3 bases, with 15 bases spanning the gap. The CDR3 DNA sequence: TGTGCCAGCACCTGGGGGGGACCCCCTAATGAAAAACTGTTTTTT. Translating it yields CASTWGGPPNEKLFF.

The rearrangement joins TRBV6-1 to TRBJ1-1; weak D call: TRBD1 (5 bases). With 7 bases removed from V and 2 bases from J, the gap between germline ends came to 14 bases. CDR1 is MNHNS, CDR2 SASEGT, per germline. The CDR3 extends over 14 amino acids. The CDR3 sequence: CASKMTATNTEAFF. CDR3 in DNA: TGTGCCAGCAAGATGACAGCTACAAACACTGAAGCTTTCTTT.

The chain recombines TRBV20-1 with TRBJ2-3, with D possibly called TRBD1 or TRBD2 (6 bases each). The CDR3 is made up of 15 amino acids. V was pared by 5 bases and J by 2 bases, with 17 bases between. Germline V lookup: CDR1 DFQATT, CDR2 SNEGSKA (reference sequence). The CDR3 nucleotides are TGCAGTGCTCCGAACAGGGCGGGGACCACAGATACGCAGTATTTT. Translating gives CSAPNRAGTTDTQYF.

CDR3 amino acids: CASSLIGSSYNEQFF. Written as DNA, the CDR3 is TGTGCCAGCAGCTTAATCGGGAGCTCCTACAATGAGCAGTTCTTC. V usage is TRBV11-3 and J usage is TRBJ2-1, with D possibly TRBD2 on 6 matching bases. The CDR3 is made up of 15 amino acids. Per germline, CDR1 SGHNT and CDR2 YENEEA. Between the trimmed V and J ends, which lost 2 bases and 0 bases, there was a span of 8 bases.

This clonotype was detected a few times. This chain joins TRBV29-1 and TRBJ2-3, with a weak D call TRBD2 (6 bases). The V gene's germline CDR1 is SQVTM and CDR2 ANQGSEA. The germline V and J ends were trimmed by 8 bases and 4 bases, with 13 bases remaining between them. The CDR3 extends over 12 amino acids. The CDR3 reads CSSASEADTQYF. CDR3 nucleotide sequence: TGCAGCTCTGCTAGCGAGGCAGATACGCAGTATTTT.